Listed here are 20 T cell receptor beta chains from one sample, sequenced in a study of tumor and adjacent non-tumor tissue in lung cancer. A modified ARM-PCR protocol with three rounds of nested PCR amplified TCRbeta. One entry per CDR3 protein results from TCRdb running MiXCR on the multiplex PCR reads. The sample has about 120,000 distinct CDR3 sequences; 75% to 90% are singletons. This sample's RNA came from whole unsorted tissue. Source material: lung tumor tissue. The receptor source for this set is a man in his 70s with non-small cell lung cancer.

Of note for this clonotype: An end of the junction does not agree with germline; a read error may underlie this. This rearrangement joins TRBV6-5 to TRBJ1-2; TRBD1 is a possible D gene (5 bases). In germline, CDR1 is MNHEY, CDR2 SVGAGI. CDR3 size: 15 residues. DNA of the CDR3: TGTGCCAGCAGCTACACGGGCCAGGGCGTCTATGGTTACACCTTC. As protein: CASSYTGQGVYGYTF.

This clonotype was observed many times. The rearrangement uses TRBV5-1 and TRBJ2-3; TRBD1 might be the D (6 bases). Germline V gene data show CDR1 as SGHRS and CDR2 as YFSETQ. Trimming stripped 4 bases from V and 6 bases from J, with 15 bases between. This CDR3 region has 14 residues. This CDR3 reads CASSTNDRPDTQYF. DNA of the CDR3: TGCGCCAGCAGCACTAATGACAGGCCCGATACGCAGTATTTT.

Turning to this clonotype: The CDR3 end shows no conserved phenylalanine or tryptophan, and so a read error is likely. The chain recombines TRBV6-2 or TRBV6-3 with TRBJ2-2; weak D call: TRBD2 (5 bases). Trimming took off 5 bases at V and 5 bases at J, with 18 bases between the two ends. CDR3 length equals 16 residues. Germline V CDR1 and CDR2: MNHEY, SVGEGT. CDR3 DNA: TGTGCCAGCAGTACAAACCCCCGGGATCATACCGGGGAGCTGTTTATT. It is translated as CASSTNPRDHTGELFI.

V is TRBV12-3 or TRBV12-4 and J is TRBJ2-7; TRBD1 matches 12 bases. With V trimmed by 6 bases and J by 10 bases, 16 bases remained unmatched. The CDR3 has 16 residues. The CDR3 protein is CASRSGSGQGARDQYF. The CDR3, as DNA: TGTGCCAGCAGATCTGGATCGGGACAGGGGGCGCGGGATCAGTACTTC.

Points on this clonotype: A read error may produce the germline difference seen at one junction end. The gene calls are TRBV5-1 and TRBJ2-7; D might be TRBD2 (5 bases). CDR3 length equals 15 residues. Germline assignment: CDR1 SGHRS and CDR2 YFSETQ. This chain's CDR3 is CASSLDPGILYEQYF. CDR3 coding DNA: TGCGCCAGTAGCTTGGACCCCGGGATACTCTACGAACAGTACTTC.

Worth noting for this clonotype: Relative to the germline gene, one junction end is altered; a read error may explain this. The CDR3 is CGSTFSYGYTF. CDR3 nucleotides: TGTGGCAGCACTTTCAGTTATGGCTACACCTTC. V gene TRBV6-2 or TRBV6-3 combines with J gene TRBJ1-2; D gene uncertain. Germline V gene data show CDR1 as MNHEY and CDR2 as SVGEGT. The CDR3 runs 11 residues.

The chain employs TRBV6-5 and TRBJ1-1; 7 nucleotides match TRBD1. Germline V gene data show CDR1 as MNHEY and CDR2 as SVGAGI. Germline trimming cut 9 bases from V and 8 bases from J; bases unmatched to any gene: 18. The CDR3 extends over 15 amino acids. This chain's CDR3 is CASRTGTELVTEAFF. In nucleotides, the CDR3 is TGTGCCAGTAGGACCGGGACAGAGTTGGTCACCGAAGCTTTCTTT.

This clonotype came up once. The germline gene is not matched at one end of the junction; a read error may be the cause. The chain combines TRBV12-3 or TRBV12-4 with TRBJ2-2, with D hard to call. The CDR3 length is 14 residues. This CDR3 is CDSSLMLSTGELFF. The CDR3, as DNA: TGTGACAGCAGTTTAATGCTAAGCACCGGGGAGCTGTTTTTT.

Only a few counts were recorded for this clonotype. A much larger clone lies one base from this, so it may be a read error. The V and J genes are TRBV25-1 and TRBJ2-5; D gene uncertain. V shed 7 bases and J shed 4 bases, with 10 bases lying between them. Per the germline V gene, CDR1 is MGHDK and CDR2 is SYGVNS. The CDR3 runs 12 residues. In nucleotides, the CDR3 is TGTGCCAGCACGCGTAGCCGAGAGACCCAGTACTTC. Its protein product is CASTRSRETQYF.

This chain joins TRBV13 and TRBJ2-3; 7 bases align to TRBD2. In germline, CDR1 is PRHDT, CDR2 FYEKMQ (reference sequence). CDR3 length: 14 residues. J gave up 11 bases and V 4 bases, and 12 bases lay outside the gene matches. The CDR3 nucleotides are TGTGCCAGCAGCTCAGCGGGATCCACAGACGGGCAGTATTTT. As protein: CASSSAGSTDGQYF.

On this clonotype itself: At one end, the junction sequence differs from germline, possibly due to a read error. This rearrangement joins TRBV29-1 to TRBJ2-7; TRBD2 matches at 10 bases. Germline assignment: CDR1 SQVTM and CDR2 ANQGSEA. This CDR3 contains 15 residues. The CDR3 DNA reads TGCAGCGTGTTTGGGACTAGCGTGACTACATACGAGCAGTATTTC. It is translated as CSVFGTSVTTYEQYF.

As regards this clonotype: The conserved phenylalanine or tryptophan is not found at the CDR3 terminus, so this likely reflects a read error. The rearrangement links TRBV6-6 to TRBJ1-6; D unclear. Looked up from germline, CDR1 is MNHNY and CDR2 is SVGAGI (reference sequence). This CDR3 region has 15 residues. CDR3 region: CASSYGSPYNSPLHS. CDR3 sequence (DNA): TGTGCGAGCAGTTACGGGAGCCCCTATAATTCACCCCTCCACTCT.

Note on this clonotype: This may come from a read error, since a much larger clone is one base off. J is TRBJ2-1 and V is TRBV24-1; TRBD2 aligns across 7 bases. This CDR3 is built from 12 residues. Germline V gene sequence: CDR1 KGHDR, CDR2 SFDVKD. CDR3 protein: CATGGVYNEQLF. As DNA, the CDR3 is TGTGCCACCGGGGGGGTCTACAATGAGCAGCTCTTC.

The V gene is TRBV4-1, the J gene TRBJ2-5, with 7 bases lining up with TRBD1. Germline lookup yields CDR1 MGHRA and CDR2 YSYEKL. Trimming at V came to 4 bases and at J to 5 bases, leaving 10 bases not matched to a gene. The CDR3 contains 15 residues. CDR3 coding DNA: TGCGCCAGCAGCCGATATGGACAGGCGATGGAGACCCAGTACTTC. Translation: CASSRYGQAMETQYF.

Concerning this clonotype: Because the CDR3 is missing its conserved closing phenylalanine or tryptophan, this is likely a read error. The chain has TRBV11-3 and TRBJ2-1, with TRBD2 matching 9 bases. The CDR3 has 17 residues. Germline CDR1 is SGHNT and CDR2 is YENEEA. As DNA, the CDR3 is TGTGCCAGCAGTTTAGGCCTCTTAGCGGGAGATAGAAATGAGCAGTTCCTC. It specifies CASSLGLLAGDRNEQFL.

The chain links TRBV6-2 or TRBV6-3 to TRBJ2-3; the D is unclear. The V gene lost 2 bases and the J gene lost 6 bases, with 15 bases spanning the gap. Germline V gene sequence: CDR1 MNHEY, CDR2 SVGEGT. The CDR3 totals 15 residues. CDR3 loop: CASSYRALHADTQYF. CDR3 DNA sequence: TGTGCCAGCAGTTACCGGGCCCTGCATGCGGATACGCAGTATTTT.

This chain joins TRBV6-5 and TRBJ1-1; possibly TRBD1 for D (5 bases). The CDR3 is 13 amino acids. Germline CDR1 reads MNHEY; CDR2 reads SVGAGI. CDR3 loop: CTSKPGTNTEAFF. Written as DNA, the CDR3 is TGTACGAGCAAACCCGGGACGAACACTGAAGCTTTCTTT.

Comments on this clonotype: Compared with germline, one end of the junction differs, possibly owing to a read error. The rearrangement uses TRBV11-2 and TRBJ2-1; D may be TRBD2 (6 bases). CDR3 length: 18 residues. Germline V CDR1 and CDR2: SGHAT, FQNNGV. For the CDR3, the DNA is TGTGCCAGCTGCCTACATGTGCGGGACTGGACCTCCCACAATGAGCAGTTCTTC. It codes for CASCLHVRDWTSHNEQFF.

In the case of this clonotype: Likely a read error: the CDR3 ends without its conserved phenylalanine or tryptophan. CDR3 amino acids: CSAKHYLQTGQEIQYL. CDR3 coding DNA: TGTAGCGCCAAGCACTATCTCCAGACAGGTCAAGAGATCCAGTACTTG. V usage is TRBV29-1 and J usage is TRBJ2-5; D may be TRBD1 (6 bases). This CDR3 comprises 16 residues. Germline V gene lookup returns CDR1 SQVTM and CDR2 ANQGSEA.

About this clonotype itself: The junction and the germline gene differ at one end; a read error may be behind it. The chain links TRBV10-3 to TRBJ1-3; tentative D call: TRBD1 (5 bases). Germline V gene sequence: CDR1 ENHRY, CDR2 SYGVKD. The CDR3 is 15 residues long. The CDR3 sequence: CAISDSGRSGNTIYF. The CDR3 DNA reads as TGTGCCATCAGTGACTCGGGACGCTCTGGTAACACCATATATTTT.